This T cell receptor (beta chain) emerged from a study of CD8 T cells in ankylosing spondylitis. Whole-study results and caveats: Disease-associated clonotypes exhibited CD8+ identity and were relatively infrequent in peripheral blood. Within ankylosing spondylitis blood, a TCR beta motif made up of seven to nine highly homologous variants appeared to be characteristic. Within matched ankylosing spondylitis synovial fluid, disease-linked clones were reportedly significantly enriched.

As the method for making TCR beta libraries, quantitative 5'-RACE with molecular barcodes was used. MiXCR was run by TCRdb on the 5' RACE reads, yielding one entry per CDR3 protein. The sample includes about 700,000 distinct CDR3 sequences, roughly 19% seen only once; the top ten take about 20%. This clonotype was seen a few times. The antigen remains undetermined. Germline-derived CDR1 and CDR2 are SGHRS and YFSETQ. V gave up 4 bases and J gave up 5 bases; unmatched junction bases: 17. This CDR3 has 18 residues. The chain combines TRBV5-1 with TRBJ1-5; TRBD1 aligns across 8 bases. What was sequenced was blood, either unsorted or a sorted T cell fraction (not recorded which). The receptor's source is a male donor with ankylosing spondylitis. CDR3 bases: TGCGCCAGCAGCCCCGGTCCCGGCAGGGGGCCGCCCGATCAGCCCCAGCATTTT. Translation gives CASSPGPGRGPPDQPQHF.